The next 14 T cell receptor beta chains were all read from a single sample in a study of PD-L1 blockade in urothelial cancer. TCRdb's copy holds only in-frame clones and misses some; the assay was immunoSEQ multiplex PCR. The table shows 29,000 or so clones, with more than 70% occurring only once. Sequencing used PBMCs, obtained around atezolizumab (anti-PD-L1) treatment. The receptors were gathered from a man in his fifties or sixties with urothelial cancer.

V gene TRBV6-4 combines with J gene TRBJ2-1; 8 nucleotides match TRBD2. CDR3 length equals 16 residues. Germline V CDR1 and CDR2: MRHNA, SNTAGT. The V gene end was trimmed by 6 bases and the J gene end by 6 bases; junction bases not matched to a gene: 13. The DNA of the CDR3 is TGTGCCAGCAGCGCGGGGGGAAACCCCTCAATCAATGAGCAGTTCTTC. Translating it yields CASSAGGNPSINEQFF.

The chain joins TRBV7-9 to TRBJ2-1; 8 nucleotides match TRBD2. There are 17 residues in the CDR3. V was clipped by 3 bases and J by 8 bases; unmatched bases: 15. CDR1 and CDR2 (germline): SEHNR, FQNEAQ (reference sequence). The CDR3 here is CASSLLKGLAIRDEQFF. The CDR3 coding sequence is TGTGCCAGCAGCTTGCTTAAAGGACTAGCCATTAGGGATGAGCAGTTCTTC.

The chain joins TRBV30 to TRBJ2-7; D is ambiguous. The CDR3 totals 11 residues. Germline V lookup: CDR1 GTSNPN, CDR2 SVGIG (reference sequence). Between the trimmed V and J ends, which lost 2 bases and 8 bases, there was a span of 10 bases. Here the CDR3 DNA reads TGTGCCTGGAGTACAGACCCGAAGCAGTACTTC. This codes for CAWSTDPKQYF.

This chain uses TRBV2 with TRBJ1-2; D perhaps matches TRBD1 (5 bases). Trimming removed 2 bases from V and 0 bases from J, with 13 bases in between. The CDR3 consists of 16 residues. Germline V gene lookup returns CDR1 SNHLY and CDR2 FYNNEI. As DNA, the CDR3 is TGTGCCAGCAGTGAAATCAGGGTGGCGGCTAACTATGGCTACACCTTC. Translating gives CASSEIRVAANYGYTF. Based on the CDR3 plus reference TRBV2 and TRBJ1-2, the full variable domain is EPEVTQTPSHQVTQMGQEVILRCVPISNHLYFYWYRQILGQKVEFLVSFYNNEISEKSEIFDDQFSVERPDGSNFTLKIRSTKLEDSAMYFCASSEIRVAANYGYTFGSGTRLTVV.

This rearrangement joins TRBV7-9 to TRBJ2-2; D ambiguous. CDR1 SEHNR and CDR2 FQNEAQ come from the germline V gene (reference sequence). The CDR3 is 14 residues long. Trimming left V 5 bases short and J 3 bases short, with 10 bases between. The CDR3 loop is CASSRLAYTGELFF. The CDR3 DNA reads as TGTGCCAGCAGCCGGTTAGCCTACACCGGGGAGCTGTTTTTT.

V and J are TRBV5-6 and TRBJ2-7; 7 bases map to TRBD1. Germline values: CDR1 SGHDT, CDR2 YYEEEE. The CDR3 has 13 residues. Trimming cost V 8 bases and J 2 bases; bases outside gene matches: 7. The CDR3 DNA sequence: TGTGCCAGTCACAGGGGCCGGGCCTACGAGCAGTACTTC. Amino acid sequence: CASHRGRAYEQYF.

This clone has only a few counts. The rearrangement uses TRBV11-3 and TRBJ2-1; D is uncertain. CDR1 is SGHNT and CDR2 is YENEEA in the germline V gene. The CDR3 is made up of 11 amino acids. The V end was cut by 3 bases, the J end by 6 bases, with 3 bases between. The CDR3 bases are TGTGCCAGCAGCTTCGGCAATGAGCAGTTCTTC. Amino acid sequence: CASSFGNEQFF.

The rearrangement uses TRBV7-8 and TRBJ2-5, with TRBD2 matching over 9 bases. CDR3 length: 15 amino acids. The junction had 6 bases not matched to a gene; V was cut back by 5 bases and J by 2 bases. The germline V gene has CDR1 SGHVS and CDR2 FQNEAQ. CDR3 sequence reads: CASSLLREGQETQYF. In DNA, the CDR3 is TGTGCCAGCAGCCTTTTGCGGGAGGGACAAGAGACCCAGTACTTC.

The chain carries TRBV19 and TRBJ2-1; 11 bases align to TRBD1. J gave up 4 bases and V 5 bases, and 4 bases lay outside the gene matches. Looked up from germline, CDR1 is LNHDA and CDR2 is SQIVND (reference sequence). The length of the CDR3 is 15 residues. Here the CDR3 reads CASSWDRGAYNEQFF. CDR3 in DNA: TGTGCCAGTAGTTGGGACAGGGGGGCTTACAATGAGCAGTTCTTC.

This clone has only a few counts. This chain joins TRBV11-3 and TRBJ2-1; 9 nucleotides line up with TRBD2. There are 16 residues in the CDR3. CDR1 and CDR2 (germline): SGHNT, YENEEA. The V segment lost 4 bases and the J segment 2 bases; nucleotides outside the gene matches: 6. The CDR3 reads CASSWESGRPYNEQFF. In nucleotides, the CDR3 is TGTGCCAGCAGCTGGGAGAGCGGGAGGCCCTACAATGAGCAGTTCTTC.

The chain recombines TRBV21-1 with TRBJ1-1; TRBD1, the table's D call, was not compared with the DNA. TRBV21-1 is given as a pseudogene. The CDR3 consists of 15 residues. Here the CDR3 reads CASSMGQVVYRTAFF. As DNA, the CDR3 is TGTGCCAGCAGCATGGGACAGGTCGTATATCGTACGGCTTTCTTT.

V and J are TRBV5-6 and TRBJ1-2; 9 bases match TRBD1. CDR3 size: 12 residues. The V and J ends lost 4 bases and 8 bases, in that order; junction bases with no gene match: 3. Germline CDR1 and CDR2: SGHDT and YYEEEE. CDR3 DNA sequence: TGTGCCAGCAGCCCGACAGGGGGAGGCTACACCTTC. Translation gives CASSPTGGGYTF.

CDR3 nucleotide sequence: TGCAGCGTTGTAAACCCCTCGGTGGGCACAGATACGCAGTATTTT. Its protein is CSVVNPSVGTDTQYF. The chain has TRBV29-1 and TRBJ2-3; D remains ambiguous. Germline V gene lookup returns CDR1 SQVTM and CDR2 ANQGSEA. This CDR3 has 15 amino acids. V dropped 4 bases and J dropped 1 base, with 15 bases sitting between them.

The chain links TRBV5-6 to TRBJ2-5, with D possibly being TRBD1 (5 bases). Gene TRBJ2-7 matches the end of the DNA better, so the J call may be wrong. Germline lookup yields CDR1 SGHDT and CDR2 YYEEEE. The CDR3 spans 14 residues. The CDR3 loop is CASSLTGTPYEQYF. Written as DNA, the CDR3 is TGTGCCAGCAGCTTGACAGGTACACCCTACGAGCAGTACTTC.